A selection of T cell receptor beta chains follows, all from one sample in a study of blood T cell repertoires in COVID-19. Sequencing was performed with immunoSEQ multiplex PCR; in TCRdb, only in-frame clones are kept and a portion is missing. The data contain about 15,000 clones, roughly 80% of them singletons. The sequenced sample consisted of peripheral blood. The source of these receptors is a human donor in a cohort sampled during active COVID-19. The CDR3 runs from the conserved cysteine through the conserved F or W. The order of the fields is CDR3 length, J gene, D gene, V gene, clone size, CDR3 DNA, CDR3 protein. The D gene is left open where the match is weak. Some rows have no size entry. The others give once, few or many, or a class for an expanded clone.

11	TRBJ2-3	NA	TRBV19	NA	TGTGCCAGTAGTATGAGGGATACGCAGTATTTT	CASSMRDTQYF
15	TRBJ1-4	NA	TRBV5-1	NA	TGCGCCAGCAGCTTGGCAGGCACAACTAATGAAAAACTGTTTTTT	CASSLAGTTNEKLFF
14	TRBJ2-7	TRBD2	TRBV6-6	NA	TGTGCCAGCACCTTTGAGAGCGGGGGTTACGAGCAGTACTTC	CASTFESGGYEQYF
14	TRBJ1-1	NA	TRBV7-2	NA	TGTGCCAGCAGCTTAGAAGCAGGGATCACTGAAGCTTTCTTT	CASSLEAGITEAFF
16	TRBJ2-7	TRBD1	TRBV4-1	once	TGCGCCAGCAGCCAATACAGGGGGCCGGGGGGCTACGAGCAGTACTTC	CASSQYRGPGGYEQYF
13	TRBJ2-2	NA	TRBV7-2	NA	TGTGCCAGCAGCTTAGACATCACCGGGGAGCTGTTTTTT	CASSLDITGELFF
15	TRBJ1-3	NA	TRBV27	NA	TGTGCCAGATACCCGGCGGTCAGTAGGGGAAACACCATATATTTT	CARYPAVSRGNTIYF
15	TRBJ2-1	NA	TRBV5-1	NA	TGCGCCAGCAGCTTGATGTCTAGCTTTCCGGATGAGCAGTTCTTC	CASSLMSSFPDEQFF
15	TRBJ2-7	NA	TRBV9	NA	TGTGCCAGCAGCGTAGAAGGACAGAGGGGCAACGAGCAGTACTTC	CASSVEGQRGNEQYF
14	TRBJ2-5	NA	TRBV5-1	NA	TGCGCCAGCAGCGCTGGGACTTCTGGGGAGACCCAGTACTTC	CASSAGTSGETQYF
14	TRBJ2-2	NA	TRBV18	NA	TGTGCCAGCTCCCCGGAGGCAGTCACCGGGGAGCTGTTTTTT	CASSPEAVTGELFF
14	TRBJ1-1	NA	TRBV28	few	TGTGCCAGCAGTTTGCCAGGAGGGAACACTGAAGCTTTCTTT	CASSLPGGNTEAFF
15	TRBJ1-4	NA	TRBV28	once	TGTGCCAGCAGTTTACAGGGTGGGTTTGGTGAAAAACTGTTTTTT	CASSLQGGFGEKLFF
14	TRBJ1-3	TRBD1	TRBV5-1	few	TGCGCCAGCAGCCTGACAGGGACTGGAAACACCATATATTTT	CASSLTGTGNTIYF
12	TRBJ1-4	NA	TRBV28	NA	TGTGCCAGCGGGGGACTCAATGAAAAACTGTTTTTT	CASGGLNEKLFF
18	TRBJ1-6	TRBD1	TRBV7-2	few	TGTGCCAGCAGCTCCCGAAGGGGTTCCGACAGGGGACAATCACCCCTCCACTTT	CASSSRRGSDRGQSPLHF
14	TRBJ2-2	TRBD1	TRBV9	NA	TGTGCCAGCAGCGTAGGGACAGGGACCGGGGAGCTGTTTTTT	CASSVGTGTGELFF
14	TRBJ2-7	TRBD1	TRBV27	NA	TGTGCCAGCAGTTCTTCCAGGGGGCCCTACGAGCAGTACTTC	CASSSSRGPYEQYF
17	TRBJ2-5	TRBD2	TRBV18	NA	TGTGCCAGCTCACCACCGCTAACTAGCGGCCCACAAGAGACCCAGTACTTC	CASSPPLTSGPQETQYF
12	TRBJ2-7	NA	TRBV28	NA	TGTGCCAGCAGTTCCCAAGACTCGCCCCATTACTTC	CASSSQDSPHYF
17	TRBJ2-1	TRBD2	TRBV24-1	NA	TGTGCCACCAGTGACCTTCCGGGGGGGGCGCAGAACAATGAGCAGTTCTTC	CATSDLPGGAQNNEQFF
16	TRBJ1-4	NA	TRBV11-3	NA	TGTGCCAGCAGCACCAGCATGACAGCACAAAATGAAAAACTGTTTTTT	CASSTSMTAQNEKLFF
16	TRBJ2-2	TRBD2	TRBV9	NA	TGTGCCAGCAGTCTTAGACTAGCGGGGATCACCGGGGAGCTGTTTTTT	CASSLRLAGITGELFF
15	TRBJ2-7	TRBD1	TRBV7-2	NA	TGTGCCAGCAGCGTCGGGACAGGGGGGTTTTACGAGCAGTACTTC	CASSVGTGGFYEQYF
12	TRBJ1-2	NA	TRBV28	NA	TGTGCCAGCAGGTCGGACAGCCGCTTCTACACCTTC	CASRSDSRFYTF
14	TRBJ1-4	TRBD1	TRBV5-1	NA	TGCGCCAGCAGCTTGGGGACAGGCGATGAAAAACTGTTTTTT	CASSLGTGDEKLFF
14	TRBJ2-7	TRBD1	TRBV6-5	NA	TGTGCCAGCAAGGCGGACAGGACCTCCTACGAGCAGTACTTC	CASKADRTSYEQYF
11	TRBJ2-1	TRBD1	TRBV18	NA	TGTGCCAGCTCCAGGGGGAATGAGCAGTTCTTC	CASSRGNEQFF
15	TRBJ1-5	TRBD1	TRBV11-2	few	TGTGCCAGCAGCTTAGCAGGGGGAAGTAGGCAGCCCCAGCATTTT	CASSLAGGSRQPQHF
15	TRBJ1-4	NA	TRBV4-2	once	TGTGCCAGCAGCCAAGGGTACCAGGGGAATGAAAAACTGTTTTTT	CASSQGYQGNEKLFF
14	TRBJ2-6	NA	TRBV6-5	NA	TGTGCCAGCTCCGAGGGGGCTGGGGCCAACGTCCTGACTTTC	CASSEGAGANVLTF
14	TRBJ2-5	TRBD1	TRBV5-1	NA	TGCGCCAGCAGCAACGGACAGGGACAAGAGACCCAGTACTTC	CASSNGQGQETQYF
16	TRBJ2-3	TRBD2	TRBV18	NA	TGTGCCAGCTCACCACTGTCCGCGGGAGATCCAGATACGCAGTATTTT	CASSPLSAGDPDTQYF
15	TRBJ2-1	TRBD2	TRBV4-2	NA	TGTGCCAGCAGCCAACTAGCGGGAGTTGAGGGTGAGCAGTTCTTC	CASSQLAGVEGEQFF
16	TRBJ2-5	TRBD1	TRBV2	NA	TGTGCCAGCAAAGCGTCCGGGACAGGGCGAGAAGAGACCCAGTACTTC	CASKASGTGREETQYF
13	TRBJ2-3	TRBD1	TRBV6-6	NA	TGTGCCAGCAGTTCAGGGGGCGCGGATACGCAGTATTTT	CASSSGGADTQYF
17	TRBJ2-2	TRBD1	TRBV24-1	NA	TGTGCCACCAGTGATTTCGGGTTTACAGGGGGGACCGGGGAGCTGTTTTTT	CATSDFGFTGGTGELFF
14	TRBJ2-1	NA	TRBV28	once	TGTGCCAGCAGTTTATTCAGGGTAAGGAATGAGCAGTTCTTC	CASSLFRVRNEQFF
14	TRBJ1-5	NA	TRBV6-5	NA	TGTGCCAGCAGCTTCTTTTCTAGCAATCAGCCCCAGCATTTT	CASSFFSSNQPQHF
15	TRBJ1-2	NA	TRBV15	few	TGTGCCACCGTTTCCGGGGGGTTAGGGAACTATGGCTACACCTTC	CATVSGGLGNYGYTF
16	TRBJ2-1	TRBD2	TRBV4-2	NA	TGTGCCAGCAGCCAAGGGACTAGCGGGAGTTACAATGAGCAGTTCTTC	CASSQGTSGSYNEQFF
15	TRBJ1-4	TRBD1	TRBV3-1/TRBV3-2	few	TGTGCCAGCAGCACCATCGGGACAGAATTTGAAAAACTGTTTTTT	CASSTIGTEFEKLFF
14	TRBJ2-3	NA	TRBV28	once	TGTGCCAGCAGGTCGCAGGGAAACACAGATACGCAGTATTTT	CASRSQGNTDTQYF
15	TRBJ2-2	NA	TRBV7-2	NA	TGTGCCAGCAGCTTAGAACTGTTAAACACCGGGGAGCTGTTTTTT	CASSLELLNTGELFF
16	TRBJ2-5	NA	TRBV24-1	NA	TGTGCCACCAGTGACATAGGAGGCCGAGAGGGAGAGACCCAGTACTTC	CATSDIGGREGETQYF
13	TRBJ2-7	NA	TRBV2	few	TGTGCCAGCAGTGAAGACAGGGTCTACGAGCAGTACTTC	CASSEDRVYEQYF
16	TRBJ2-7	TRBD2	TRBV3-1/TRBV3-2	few	TGTGCCAGCAGCCTTCAGACTAGCGGGGATGCGGGAGAGCAGTACTTC	CASSLQTSGDAGEQYF
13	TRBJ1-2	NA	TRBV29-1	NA	TGCAGCGTTAAGCAGGGCCCGAACTATGGCTACACCTTC	CSVKQGPNYGYTF
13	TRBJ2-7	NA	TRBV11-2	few	TGTGCCAGCAGCTTCTTGGACAGCTACGAGCAGTACTTC	CASSFLDSYEQYF
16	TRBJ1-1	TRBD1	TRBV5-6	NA	TGTGCCAGCAGCCCCCTGGGACAGCTAAAAAACATTGAAGCTTTCTTT	CASSPLGQLKNIEAFF
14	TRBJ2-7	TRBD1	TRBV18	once	TGTGCCAGCTCACCACGCGACAGGGCCCACGAGCAGTACTTC	CASSPRDRAHEQYF
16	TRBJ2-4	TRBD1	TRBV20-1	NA	TGCAGTGCTAGTACAGGGGTGGGGGCAGCCAAAAACATTCAGTACTTC	CSASTGVGAAKNIQYF